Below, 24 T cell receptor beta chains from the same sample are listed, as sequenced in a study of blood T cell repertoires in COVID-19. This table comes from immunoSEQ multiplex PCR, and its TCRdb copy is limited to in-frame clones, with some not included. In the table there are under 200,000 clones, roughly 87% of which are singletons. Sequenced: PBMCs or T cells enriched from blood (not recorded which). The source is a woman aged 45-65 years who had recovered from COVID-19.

CDR3 DNA: TGTGCCAGCAGCTTGGTAGACTACTACGAGCAGTACTTC. It yields the protein CASSLVDYYEQYF. V is TRBV7-9 and J is TRBJ2-7; the D gene is possibly TRBD2 (5 bases). V shed 3 bases and J shed 3 bases, with 9 bases lying between them. There are 13 residues in the CDR3. Germline assignment: CDR1 SEHNR and CDR2 FQNEAQ (reference sequence).

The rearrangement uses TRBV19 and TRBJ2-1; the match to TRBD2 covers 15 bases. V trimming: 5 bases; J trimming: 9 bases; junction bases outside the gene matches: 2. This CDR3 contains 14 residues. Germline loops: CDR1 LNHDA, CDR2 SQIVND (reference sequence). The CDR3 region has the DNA TGTGCCAGTAGTGTGGGACTAGCGGGAGGTGAGCAGTTCTTC. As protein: CASSVGLAGGEQFF. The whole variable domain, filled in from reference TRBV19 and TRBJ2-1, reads DGGITQSPKYLFRKEGQNVTLSCEQNLNHDAMYWYRQDPGQGLRLIYYSQIVNDFQKGDIAEGYSVSREKKESFPLTVTSAQKNPTAFYLCASSVGLAGGEQFFGPGTRLTVL.

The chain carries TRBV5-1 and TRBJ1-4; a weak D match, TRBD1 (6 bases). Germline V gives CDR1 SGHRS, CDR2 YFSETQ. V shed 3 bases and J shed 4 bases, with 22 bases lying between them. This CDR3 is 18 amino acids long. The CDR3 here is CASSSRTDSPPDNEKLFF. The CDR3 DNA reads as TGCGCCAGCAGCTCCCGGACAGATTCTCCCCCCGATAATGAAAAACTGTTTTTT.

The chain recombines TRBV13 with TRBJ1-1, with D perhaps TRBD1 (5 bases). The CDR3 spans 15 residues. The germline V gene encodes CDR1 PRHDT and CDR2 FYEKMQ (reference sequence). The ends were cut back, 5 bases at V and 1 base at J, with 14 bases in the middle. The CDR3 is CASSLTSDKNTEAFF. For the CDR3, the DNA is TGTGCCAGCAGCCTAACCTCGGACAAGAACACTGAAGCTTTCTTT.

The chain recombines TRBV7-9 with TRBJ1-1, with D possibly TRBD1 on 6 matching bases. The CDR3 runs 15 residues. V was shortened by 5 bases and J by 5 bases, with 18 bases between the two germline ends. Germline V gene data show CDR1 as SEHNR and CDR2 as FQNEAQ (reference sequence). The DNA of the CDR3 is TGTGCCAGCAGCCCCGGGGGGGGCGGGCGGACTGAAGCTTTCTTT. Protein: CASSPGGGGRTEAFF.

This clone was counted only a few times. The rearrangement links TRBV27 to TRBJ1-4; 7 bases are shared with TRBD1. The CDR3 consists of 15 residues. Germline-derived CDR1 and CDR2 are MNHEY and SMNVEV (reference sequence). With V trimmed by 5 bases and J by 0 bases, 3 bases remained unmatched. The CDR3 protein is CASSRGLATNEKLFF. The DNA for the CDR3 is TGTGCCAGCAGTAGGGGGCTTGCAACTAATGAAAAACTGTTTTTT.

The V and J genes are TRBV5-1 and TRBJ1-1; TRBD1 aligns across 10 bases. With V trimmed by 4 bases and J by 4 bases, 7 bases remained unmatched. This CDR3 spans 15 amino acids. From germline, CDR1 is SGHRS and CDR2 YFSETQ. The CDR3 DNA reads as TGCGCCAGCAGCGCCGGGACAGGGGTGGGCACTGAAGCTTTCTTT. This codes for CASSAGTGVGTEAFF.

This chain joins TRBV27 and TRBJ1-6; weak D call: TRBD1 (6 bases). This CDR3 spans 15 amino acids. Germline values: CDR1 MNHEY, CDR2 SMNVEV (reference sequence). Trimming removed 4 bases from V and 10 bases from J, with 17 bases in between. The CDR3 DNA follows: TGTGCCAGCAGTTCACAACAGGGACGATACTCACCCCTCCACTTT. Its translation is CASSSQQGRYSPLHF.

This CDR3 is CASSQEGGGSQPQHF. The CDR3 nucleotides read TGCGCCAGCAGCCAAGAAGGAGGGGGCTCGCAGCCCCAGCATTTT. The chain carries TRBV4-1 and TRBJ1-5; 7 nucleotides line up with TRBD1. The CDR3 consists of 15 residues. V lost 0 bases to trimming and J lost 7 bases; unmatched junction nucleotides: 6. Germline V lookup: CDR1 MGHRA, CDR2 YSYEKL.

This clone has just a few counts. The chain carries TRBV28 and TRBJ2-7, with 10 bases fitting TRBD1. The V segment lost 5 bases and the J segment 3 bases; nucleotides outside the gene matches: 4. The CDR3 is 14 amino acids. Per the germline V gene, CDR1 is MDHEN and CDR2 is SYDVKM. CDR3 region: CASSRTGGLYEQYF. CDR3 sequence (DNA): TGTGCCAGCAGTCGGACAGGGGGGCTCTACGAGCAGTACTTC.

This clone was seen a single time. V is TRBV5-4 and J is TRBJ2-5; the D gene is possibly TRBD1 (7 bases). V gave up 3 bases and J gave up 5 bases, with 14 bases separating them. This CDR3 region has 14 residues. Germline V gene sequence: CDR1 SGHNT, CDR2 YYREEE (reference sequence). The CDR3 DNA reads TGTGCCAGCAGCTACAGGGCAGGGGGGGAGACCCAGTACTTC. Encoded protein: CASSYRAGGETQYF.

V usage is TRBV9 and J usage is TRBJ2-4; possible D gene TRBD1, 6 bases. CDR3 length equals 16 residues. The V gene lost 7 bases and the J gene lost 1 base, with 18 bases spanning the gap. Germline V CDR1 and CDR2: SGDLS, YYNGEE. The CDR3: CASESPGVRAKNIQYF. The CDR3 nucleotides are TGTGCCAGCGAATCGCCAGGGGTTCGGGCCAAAAACATTCAGTACTTC.

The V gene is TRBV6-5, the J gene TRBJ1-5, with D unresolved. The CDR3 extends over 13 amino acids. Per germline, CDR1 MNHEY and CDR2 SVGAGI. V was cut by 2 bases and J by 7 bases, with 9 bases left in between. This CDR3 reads CASSYRREQPQHF. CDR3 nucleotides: TGTGCCAGCAGTTACAGGCGGGAGCAGCCCCAGCATTTT.

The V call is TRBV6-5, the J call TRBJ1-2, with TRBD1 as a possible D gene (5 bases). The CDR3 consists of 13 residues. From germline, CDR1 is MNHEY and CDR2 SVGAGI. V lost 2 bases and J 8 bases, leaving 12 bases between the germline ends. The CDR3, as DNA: TGTGCCAGCAGTTACACCGGGGGAGGCGGCTACACCTTC. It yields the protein CASSYTGGGGYTF.

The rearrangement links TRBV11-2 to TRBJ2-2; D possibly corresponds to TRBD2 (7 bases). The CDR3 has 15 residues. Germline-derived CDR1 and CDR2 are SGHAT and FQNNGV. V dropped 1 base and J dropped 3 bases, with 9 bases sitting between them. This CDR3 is CASSLVGGDTGELFF. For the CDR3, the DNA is TGTGCCAGCAGCTTAGTAGGGGGGGACACCGGGGAGCTGTTTTTT.

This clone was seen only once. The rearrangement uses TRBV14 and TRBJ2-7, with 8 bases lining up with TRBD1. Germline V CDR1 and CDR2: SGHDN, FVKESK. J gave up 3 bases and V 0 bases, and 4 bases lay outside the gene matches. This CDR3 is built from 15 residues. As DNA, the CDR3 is TGTGCCAGCAGCCAAGATGGACAGGGCTTCTACGAGCAGTACTTC. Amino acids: CASSQDGQGFYEQYF. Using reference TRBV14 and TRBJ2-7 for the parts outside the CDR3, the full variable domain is EAGVTQFPSHSVIEKGQTVTLRCDPISGHDNLYWYRRVMGKEIKFLLHFVKESKQDESGMPNNRFLAERTGGTYSTLKVQPAELEDSGVYFCASSQDGQGFYEQYFGPGTRLTVT.

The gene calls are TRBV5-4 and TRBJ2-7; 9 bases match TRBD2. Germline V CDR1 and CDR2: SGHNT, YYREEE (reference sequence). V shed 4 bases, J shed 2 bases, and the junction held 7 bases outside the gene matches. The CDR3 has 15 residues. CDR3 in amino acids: CASSAMTSGPYEQYF. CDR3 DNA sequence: TGTGCCAGCAGCGCTATGACTAGCGGACCCTACGAGCAGTACTTC. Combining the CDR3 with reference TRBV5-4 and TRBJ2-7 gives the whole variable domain ETGVTQSPTHLIKTRGQQVTLRCSSQSGHNTVSWYQQALGQGPQFIFQYYREEENGRGNFPPRFSGLQFPNYSSELNVNALELDDSALYLCASSAMTSGPYEQYFGPGTRLTVT.

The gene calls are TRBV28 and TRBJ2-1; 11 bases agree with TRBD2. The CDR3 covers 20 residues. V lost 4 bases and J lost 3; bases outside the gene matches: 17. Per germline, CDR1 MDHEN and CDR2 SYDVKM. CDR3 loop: CASSSPPLRLLAGDYNEQFF. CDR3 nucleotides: TGTGCCAGCAGTTCCCCCCCCCTACGCCTACTAGCGGGAGACTACAATGAGCAGTTCTTC.

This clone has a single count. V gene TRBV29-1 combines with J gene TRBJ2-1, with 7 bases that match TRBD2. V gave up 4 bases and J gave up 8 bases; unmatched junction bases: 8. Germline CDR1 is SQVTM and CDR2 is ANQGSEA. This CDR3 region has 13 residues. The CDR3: CSVARESRDEQFF. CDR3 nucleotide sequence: TGCAGCGTTGCGCGGGAGTCCAGGGATGAGCAGTTCTTC.

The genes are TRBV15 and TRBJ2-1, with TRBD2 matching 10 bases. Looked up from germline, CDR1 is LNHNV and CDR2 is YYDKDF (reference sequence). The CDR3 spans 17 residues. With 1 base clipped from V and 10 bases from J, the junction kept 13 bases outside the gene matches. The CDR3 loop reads CATSRGRLAGANSEQFF. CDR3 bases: TGTGCCACCAGCAGAGGTCGGCTAGCGGGAGCCAATTCGGAGCAGTTCTTC.

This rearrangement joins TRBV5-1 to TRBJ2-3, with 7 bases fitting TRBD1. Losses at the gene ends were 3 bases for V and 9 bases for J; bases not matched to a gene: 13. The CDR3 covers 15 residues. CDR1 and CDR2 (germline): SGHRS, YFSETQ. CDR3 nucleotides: TGCGCCAGCAGCTCAGGACAGGTTATGGTGGAGACGCAGTATTTT. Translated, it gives CASSSGQVMVETQYF.

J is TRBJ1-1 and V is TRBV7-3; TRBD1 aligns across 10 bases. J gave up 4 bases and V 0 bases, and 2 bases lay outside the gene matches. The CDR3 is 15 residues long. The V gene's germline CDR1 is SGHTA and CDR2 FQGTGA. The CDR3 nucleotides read TGTGCCAGCAGCTTAACGGGACAGGGGATCACTGAAGCTTTCTTT. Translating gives CASSLTGQGITEAFF. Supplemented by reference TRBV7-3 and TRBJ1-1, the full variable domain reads GAGVSQTPSNKVTEKGKYVELRCDPISGHTALYWYRQSLGQGPEFLIYFQGTGAADDSGLPNDRFFAVRPEGSVSTLKIQRTERGDSAVYLCASSLTGQGITEAFFGQGTRLTVV.

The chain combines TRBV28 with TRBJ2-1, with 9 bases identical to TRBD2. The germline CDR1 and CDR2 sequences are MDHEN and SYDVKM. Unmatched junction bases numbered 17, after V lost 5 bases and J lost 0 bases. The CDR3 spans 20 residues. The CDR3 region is CASSPRRGTAGGSSYNEQFF. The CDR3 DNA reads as TGTGCCAGCAGTCCCAGGCGGGGTACGGCGGGAGGGAGCTCCTACAATGAGCAGTTCTTC.

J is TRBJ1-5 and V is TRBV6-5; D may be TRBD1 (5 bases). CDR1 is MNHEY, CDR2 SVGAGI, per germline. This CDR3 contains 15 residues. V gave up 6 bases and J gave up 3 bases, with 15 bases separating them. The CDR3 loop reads CASSSTGGNNQPQHF. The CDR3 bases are TGTGCCAGCAGCTCCACGGGGGGAAACAATCAGCCCCAGCATTTT.